A single sample is the source of the 18 T cell receptor beta chains below, sequenced in a study of T cells in Graves' hyperthyroidism and ophthalmopathy. RNA transcripts provided the source from which TCR beta CDR3 regions were amplified. First-round RT-PCR of the TCR CDR3 relied on the HTBI primer set. Each CDR3 protein gets one entry after TCRdb re-called the multiplex PCR reads with MiXCR. The sample lists roughly 500,000 distinct CDR3 sequences; approximately 44% were seen once. The sample was peripheral blood or thyroid tissue (not recorded which). The receptors here all came from an adult woman with Graves' disease, either hyperthyroidism or ophthalmopathy (not recorded which).

With respect to this clonotype: Compared with germline, one end of the junction differs, possibly owing to a read error. The chain is built from TRBV10-2 and TRBJ2-7; D is ambiguous. The CDR3 is 12 residues long. Germline CDR1 reads WSHSY; CDR2 reads SAAADI. DNA of the CDR3: TGTGCCAGCAGTTTTATTAAGCTACCGACGTACTTC. Protein product: CASSFIKLPTYF.

This clonotype has at least ten counts. The chain is built from TRBV12-3 or TRBV12-4 and TRBJ1-2, with D unclear. Trimming took off 5 bases at V and 2 bases at J, with 6 bases between the two ends. The CDR3 extends over 12 amino acids. CDR3 DNA sequence: TGTGCCAGCAGTGCAACAAACTATGGCTACACCTTC. Translation: CASSATNYGYTF.

At least ten counts were recorded for this clonotype. The chain uses TRBV9 and TRBJ1-1; 9 bases fit TRBD1. J lost 10 bases, V lost 3 bases, and 7 bases had no gene match. Germline CDR1 and CDR2: SGDLS and YYNGEE. The CDR3 is 13 residues long. The CDR3 DNA reads TGTGCCAGCAGCGCCGGGACAGGGAGGAGAGCTTTCTTT. Protein sequence: CASSAGTGRRAFF.

This clonotype was seen ten or more times. The chain has TRBV13 and TRBJ1-1; 7 nucleotides line up with TRBD1. This CDR3 contains 13 residues. The V segment lost 4 bases and the J segment 11 bases; nucleotides outside the gene matches: 10. From germline, CDR1 is PRHDT and CDR2 FYEKMQ (reference sequence). CDR3 sequence: CASSSKDRSGAFF. Here the CDR3 DNA reads TGTGCCAGCAGCTCGAAGGACAGGTCAGGTGCTTTCTTT.

This clonotype was observed at least ten times. This chain links TRBV20-1 with TRBJ1-2, with D possibly TRBD1 on 5 matching bases. Trimming removed 6 bases from V and 2 bases from J, with 13 bases in between. The CDR3 extends over 13 amino acids. Germline CDR1 DFQATT, CDR2 SNEGSKA (reference sequence). The CDR3, as DNA: TGCAGTGCCAGCAGGGCGGTCAACTATGGCTACACCTTC. It yields the protein CSASRAVNYGYTF.

V and J are TRBV9 and TRBJ1-5, with D tentatively TRBD1 (5 bases). Between the trimmed V and J ends, which lost 1 base and 11 bases, there was a span of 16 bases. The germline CDR1 and CDR2 sequences are SGDLS and YYNGEE. The CDR3 runs to 14 residues. The CDR3 reads CASSVQGRQETQHF. CDR3 nucleotide sequence: TGTGCCAGCAGCGTACAGGGTCGCCAAGAGACCCAGCATTTT.

This chain joins TRBV7-9 and TRBJ2-7; 7 nucleotides agree with TRBD1. The germline V gene has CDR1 SEHNR and CDR2 FQNEAQ (reference sequence). The V segment lost 6 bases and the J segment 1 base; nucleotides outside the gene matches: 18. There are 18 residues in the CDR3. CDR3 region: CASSPASSPTGVSYEQYF. CDR3 nucleotides: TGTGCCAGCAGTCCTGCCAGTAGTCCTACAGGGGTTTCCTACGAGCAGTACTTC.

This chain links TRBV7-9 with TRBJ1-1; no reliable D call. The CDR3 runs 13 residues. The V end was cut by 5 bases, the J end by 2 bases, with 9 bases between. Germline CDR1 reads SEHNR; CDR2 reads FQNEAQ (reference sequence). CDR3 in DNA: TGTGCCAGCAGCCCCGCGAGCAACACTGAAGCTTTCTTT. Translation gives CASSPASNTEAFF. Full variable domain (outside the CDR3, taken from reference TRBV7-9 and TRBJ1-1): DTGVSQNPRHKITKRGQNVTFRCDPISEHNRLYWYRQTLGQGPEFLTYFQNEAQLEKSRLLSDRFSAERPKGSFSTLEIQRTEQGDSAMYLCASSPASNTEAFFGQGTRLTVV.

This clonotype has a count of ten or more. This chain links TRBV5-5 with TRBJ2-7; the match to TRBD1 covers 11 bases. V shed 4 bases, J shed 1 base, and the junction held 4 bases outside the gene matches. The CDR3 covers 15 residues. The germline CDR1 and CDR2 sequences are SGHKS and YYEKEE (reference sequence). The CDR3 bases are TGTGCCAGCAGCCCAGGACAGGGGGCTTCCTACGAGCAGTACTTC. Amino acid sequence: CASSPGQGASYEQYF.

This clonotype was recorded many times. The rearrangement joins TRBV7-3 to TRBJ1-1; maybe TRBD1 (5 bases). Germline V gives CDR1 SGHTA, CDR2 FQGTGA. V lost 4 bases to trimming and J lost 4 bases, with 10 bases between them. There are 13 residues in the CDR3. CDR3 nucleotide sequence: TGTGCCAGCAGCTACGGGGGAGGCACTGAAGCTTTCTTT. This sequence encodes CASSYGGGTEAFF.

Remarks on this clonotype: A read error may produce the germline difference seen at one junction end. The chain employs TRBV4-1 and TRBJ1-3; the D is unclear. The CDR3 is made up of 18 amino acids. The germline gives CDR1 MGHRA, CDR2 YSYEKL. CDR3 sequence reads: CASSQDTVPVVSGNTMYF. The DNA of the CDR3 is TGCGCCAGCAGCCAAGATACCGTTCCGGTAGTCTCTGGAAACACCATGTATTTT.

A few counts support this clonotype. This CDR3 reads CATGDRVDQPQHF. The CDR3 coding sequence is TGTGCCACTGGGGACAGGGTAGATCAGCCCCAGCATTTT. The V gene is TRBV28, the J gene TRBJ1-5, with 9 bases identical to TRBD1. After removal of 10 bases from V and 5 bases from J, the junction contained 6 bases not matched to a gene. This CDR3 is 13 amino acids long. Germline assignment: CDR1 MDHEN and CDR2 SYDVKM. Full variable domain (remainder filled in from reference TRBV28 and TRBJ1-5): DVKVTQSSRYLVKRTGEKVFLECVQDMDHENMFWYRQDPGLGLRLIYFSYDVKMKEKGDIPEGYSVSREKKERFSLILESASTNQTSMYLCATGDRVDQPQHFGDGTRLSIL.

This clonotype has a count of ten or more. This sequence joins TRBV7-6 and TRBJ1-5; no clear D gene. The CDR3 totals 14 residues. V lost 5 bases and J 1 base, leaving 9 bases between the germline ends. Germline values: CDR1 SGHVS, CDR2 FNYEAQ. The CDR3 bases are TGTGCCAGCAGCCCCGACATGAGCAATCAGCCCCAGCATTTT. Protein product: CASSPDMSNQPQHF. Based on the CDR3 plus reference TRBV7-6 and TRBJ1-5, the full variable domain is GAGVSQSPRYKVTKRGQDVALRCDPISGHVSLYWYRQALGQGPEFLTYFNYEAQQDKSGLPNDRFSAERPEGSISTLTIQRTEQRDSAMYRCASSPDMSNQPQHFGDGTRLSIL.

This clonotype showed up just once. This rearrangement joins TRBV12-3 or TRBV12-4 to TRBJ2-5, with 9 bases matching TRBD1. This CDR3 is built from 16 residues. The J segment lost 5 bases and the V segment lost 6 bases, leaving 13 bases of the junction unmatched. In DNA, the CDR3 is TGTGCCAGCAGCCCCGGGACAGGGAACACCGGGGAGACCCAGTACTTC. Encoded protein: CASSPGTGNTGETQYF.

This clonotype has at least ten counts. This rearrangement joins TRBV28 to TRBJ2-7; maybe TRBD2 (5 bases). Trimming stripped 4 bases from V and 3 bases from J, with 13 bases between. This CDR3 has 14 residues. Germline lookup yields CDR1 MDHEN and CDR2 SYDVKM. The CDR3 here is CASSSSLVIYEQYF. In nucleotides, the CDR3 is TGTGCCAGCAGTTCCTCACTAGTGATCTACGAGCAGTACTTC.

This chain joins TRBV19 and TRBJ2-2; a weak D match, TRBD1 (6 bases). CDR1 and CDR2 (germline): LNHDA, SQIVND (reference sequence). The CDR3 extends over 14 amino acids. Deletions cut 5 bases from V and 4 bases from J, with 11 bases between. CDR3 residues: CASSGQGFTGELFF. CDR3 sequence (DNA): TGTGCCAGTAGTGGCCAGGGGTTCACCGGGGAGCTGTTTTTT.

The chain couples TRBV20-1 to TRBJ2-3, with 8 bases fitting TRBD1. The CDR3 spans 14 residues. The junction had 6 bases not matched to a gene; V was cut back by 6 bases and J by 1 base. CDR1 is DFQATT and CDR2 is SNEGSKA in the germline V gene (reference sequence). The CDR3 region is CSASTGDGTDTQYF. CDR3 coding DNA: TGCAGTGCGTCGACAGGGGATGGCACAGATACGCAGTATTTT.

J is TRBJ1-1 and V is TRBV19; D remains ambiguous. The CDR3 runs 14 residues. Trimming took off 1 base at V and 0 bases at J, with 6 bases between the two ends. Per germline, CDR1 LNHDA and CDR2 SQIVND (reference sequence). CDR3 sequence (DNA): TGTGCCAGTAGTATAGGGACCTTGAACACTGAAGCTTTCTTT. It is translated as CASSIGTLNTEAFF.